This T cell receptor beta chain was captured in a study of cytomegalovirus exposure and HLA in healthy donors. Study results and limitations: A list of 150 to 200 TCR beta chains associated with cytomegalovirus was given. In all likelihood, a cluster of highly shared sequence variants was a sequencing artifact. Solely CMV serostatus was available to characterize immune exposure.

CDR1 and CDR2 (germline): SNHLY, FYNNEI. This CDR3 comprises 13 residues. V shed 8 bases, J shed 2 bases, and the junction held 4 bases outside the gene matches. The PCR contained 60 Vbeta and 13 Jbeta primers. Sequencing was performed with immunoSEQ multiplex PCR; in TCRdb, only in-frame clones are kept and a portion is missing. The sample has 200,000 to 300,000 clones, approximately 85% seen once; the top ten hold roughly 2%. To note about this clone: Its antigen is unidentified.

The sequencing input was PBMCs. The chain couples TRBV2 to TRBJ2-7; 9 nucleotides align to TRBD1. This sequence was found in a woman aged 40 to 49 in good health and CMV-seropositive. The CDR3 protein is CASGRTGAYEQYF. The CDR3 coding sequence is TGTGCCAGCGGGCGGACAGGGGCCTACGAGCAGTACTTC. Full variable domain (rest looked up from reference TRBV2 and TRBJ2-7): EPEVTQTPSHQVTQMGQEVILRCVPISNHLYFYWYRQILGQKVEFLVSFYNNEISEKSEIFDDQFSVERPDGSNFTLKIRSTKLEDSAMYFCASGRTGAYEQYFGPGTRLTVT.